This T cell receptor beta chain was observed in a study of T-cell reconstitution after alpha-beta-depleted transplantation in children. Looked up from germline, CDR1 is SGHRS and CDR2 is YFSETQ. V lost 0 bases to trimming and J lost 0 bases, with 9 bases between them. This CDR3 has 16 residues. Unique molecular identifiers were built into the TCRbeta library. Each CDR3 protein is one row after TCRdb ran MiXCR on the PCR reads. The sample records some 120,000 distinct CDR3 sequences, around a tenth being singletons. This clonotype has only a few counts. Its antigen is unknown. General study findings and limits: Reports say that about two months after transplant, the alpha-beta T cells came out of several hundred graft clones that had expanded. After one year, T-cell counts and TCRbeta diversity mostly came from new T cells. Several patients had high TCRbeta diversity at day 60; it came from surviving recipient T cells and thymic progenitors.

This receptor was taken from a boy younger than 10 with acute lymphoblastic leukemia, due to receive a stem cell transplant. The chain couples TRBV5-1 to TRBJ2-2, with D uncertain. Sequencing was performed on PBMCs, taken before TCRalphabeta/CD19-depleted stem cell transplant. DNA of the CDR3: TGCGCCAGCAGCTTGGAAGGGTTCGCGAACACCGGGGAGCTGTTTTTT. This encodes CASSLEGFANTGELFF.